Below are 16 T cell receptor beta chains sequenced from a single sample in a study of cytomegalovirus exposure and HLA in healthy donors (dated by TCRdb to the late 2010s). Libraries were constructed by the immunoSEQ multiplex PCR assay. A mixture of 60 forward primers for TCR Vbeta segments and 13 reverse primers for TCR Jbeta segments was used in the multiplex PCR. What TCRdb holds here is the immuneACCESS table cut down to in-frame rearrangements. Part of the clones is not present; checked against another copy, under half of the missing clones reflect an unresolved V gene, and the others are unexplained. For this sample there are 150,000 to 200,000 clones; approximately 80% appear just once. The ten largest account for around 5% of the sample. Sequencing used PBMCs. All receptors derive from a man younger than 35 in good health and CMV-seronegative.

The J gene is TRBJ2-1, the V gene TRBV6-5, with 13 bases matching TRBD2. CDR1 MNHEY and CDR2 SVGAGI come from the germline V gene. CDR3 length: 14 residues. For the CDR3, the DNA is TGTGTAACTAGCGGGAGGGCCGAGGGCAATGAGCAGTTCTTC. Protein product: CVTSGRAEGNEQFF.

The V call is TRBV5-4, the J call TRBJ2-3; 14 bases line up with TRBD2. The CDR3 extends over 16 amino acids. CDR1 is SGHNT and CDR2 is YYREEE in the germline V gene (reference sequence). Trimming cost V 4 bases and J 3 bases; bases outside gene matches: 4. CDR3 DNA sequence: TGTGCCAGCAGCGGACTAGCGGGGGGCAGAACAGATACGCAGTATTTT. Translated, it gives CASSGLAGGRTDTQYF. Complete variable domain (other parts from reference TRBV5-4 and TRBJ2-3): ETGVTQSPTHLIKTRGQQVTLRCSSQSGHNTVSWYQQALGQGPQFIFQYYREEENGRGNFPPRFSGLQFPNYSSELNVNALELDDSALYLCASSGLAGGRTDTQYFGPGTRLTVL.

The chain recombines TRBV14 with TRBJ2-1, with TRBD2 matching over 8 bases. The CDR3 length is 16 residues. V lost 2 bases, J lost 4 bases, and 7 bases stayed unmatched. From germline, CDR1 is SGHDN and CDR2 FVKESK. Here the CDR3 DNA reads TGTGCCAGCAGCCAACGCCGAGCTAGCGGGTACAATGAGCAGTTCTTC. It yields the protein CASSQRRASGYNEQFF.

J is TRBJ2-7 and V is TRBV5-1; 7 bases fit TRBD2. CDR3 size: 16 residues. After removal of 6 bases from V and 0 bases from J, the junction contained 12 bases not matched to a gene. The germline V gene encodes CDR1 SGHRS and CDR2 YFSETQ. CDR3 DNA sequence: TGCGCCAGCACCCCTATGCTAGCGGCTAGCTCCTACGAGCAGTACTTC. Protein product: CASTPMLAASSYEQYF.

The CDR3: CASSPDTGYGTEAFF. The CDR3 DNA reads TGTGCCAGCAGCCCTGACACAGGGTATGGCACTGAAGCTTTCTTT. This rearrangement joins TRBV5-4 to TRBJ1-1; D perhaps matches TRBD1 (6 bases). V was cut by 4 bases and J by 4 bases, with 17 bases left in between. Germline lookup yields CDR1 SGHNT and CDR2 YYREEE (reference sequence). The CDR3 is 15 amino acids.

This clone was recorded a few times. J is TRBJ1-4 and V is TRBV4-1; D ambiguous. Trimming stripped 2 bases from V and 5 bases from J, with 6 bases between. Germline loops: CDR1 MGHRA, CDR2 YSYEKL. The length of the CDR3 is 13 residues. The CDR3 spells CASSQFRNEKLFF. The CDR3 nucleotides read TGCGCCAGCAGCCAATTTCGGAATGAAAAACTGTTTTTT.

The gene calls are TRBV7-9 and TRBJ1-2; TRBD1 matches 8 bases. Germline V gene data show CDR1 as SEHNR and CDR2 as FQNEAQ (reference sequence). This CDR3 region has 17 residues. The J segment lost 6 bases and the V segment lost 5 bases, leaving 17 bases of the junction unmatched. The CDR3 loop is CASSPKGQGSFKDGYTF. The CDR3, as DNA: TGTGCCAGCAGCCCTAAAGGACAGGGAAGTTTTAAGGATGGCTACACCTTC.

This rearrangement joins TRBV7-9 to TRBJ2-7, with 8 bases fitting TRBD1. The germline V gene encodes CDR1 SEHNR and CDR2 FQNEAQ (reference sequence). V trimming: 6 bases; J trimming: 3 bases; junction bases outside the gene matches: 10. This CDR3 is built from 15 residues. This CDR3 is CASSYPGGADYEQYF. The CDR3, as DNA: TGTGCCAGCAGTTACCCAGGGGGCGCAGACTACGAGCAGTACTTC.

The chain employs TRBV4-3 and TRBJ2-3; D might be TRBD2 (6 bases). The CDR3 runs to 14 residues. Trimming took off 1 base at V and 4 bases at J, with 9 bases between the two ends. From germline, CDR1 is LGHNA and CDR2 YSLEER. The CDR3 reads CASSQAGEADTQYF. The CDR3 coding sequence is TGCGCCAGCAGCCAAGCGGGAGAGGCAGATACGCAGTATTTT.

The chain joins TRBV29-1 to TRBJ2-5, with 7 bases matching TRBD2. The V gene's germline CDR1 is SQVTM and CDR2 ANQGSEA. Trimming took 5 bases from V and 7 from J; bases not matched to a gene: 4. The CDR3 covers 11 residues. CDR3: CSVRDYGTQYF. CDR3 DNA: TGCAGCGTTAGGGACTACGGGACCCAGTACTTC.

In its sample, this clone was seen once. V and J are TRBV27 and TRBJ1-2; D remains unclear. The CDR3 totals 13 residues. Germline CDR1 and CDR2: MNHEY and SMNVEV (reference sequence). Trimming pared 2 bases from V and 2 bases from J, leaving 6 bases between. The CDR3 sequence is CASSLGRNYGYTF. DNA of the CDR3: TGTGCCAGCAGTTTAGGCAGGAACTATGGCTACACCTTC.

This chain uses TRBV30 with TRBJ2-7; TRBD2 might be the D (6 bases). The germline V gene has CDR1 GTSNPN and CDR2 SVGIG (reference sequence). The ends were cut back, 2 bases at V and 1 base at J, with 18 bases in the middle. The CDR3 runs to 16 residues. The CDR3 protein is CAWSPPGLLVSYEQYF. The CDR3 nucleotides are TGTGCCTGGAGTCCCCCGGGACTCCTCGTGTCCTACGAGCAGTACTTC.

The V and J genes are TRBV7-6 and TRBJ1-5, with TRBD1 as a possible D gene (5 bases). In germline, CDR1 is SGHVS, CDR2 FNYEAQ. This CDR3 has 14 residues. V was shortened by 4 bases and J by 5 bases, with 12 bases between the two germline ends. CDR3 loop: CASSYGGVDQPQHF. CDR3 in DNA: TGTGCCAGCAGCTATGGGGGGGTTGATCAGCCCCAGCATTTT.

The chain is built from TRBV7-9 and TRBJ2-7; 8 bases align to TRBD2. This CDR3 has 17 residues. Trimming cost V 5 bases and J 3 bases; bases outside gene matches: 15. The germline CDR1 and CDR2 sequences are SEHNR and FQNEAQ (reference sequence). CDR3 in amino acids: CASSPRLSAGGRYEQYF. The CDR3 coding sequence is TGTGCCAGCAGCCCAAGGCTTTCCGCGGGGGGCCGCTACGAGCAGTACTTC.

J is TRBJ1-6 and V is TRBV4-2; D is uncertain. Germline assignment: CDR1 LGHNA and CDR2 YNFKEQ. The V and J ends lost 0 bases and 13 bases respectively, with 10 bases between them. The CDR3 is made up of 13 amino acids. CDR3 in amino acids: CASSQETQTPLHF. For the CDR3, the DNA is TGTGCCAGCAGCCAAGAGACACAAACTCCCCTCCACTTT.

The rearrangement links TRBV30 to TRBJ2-7; tentative D call: TRBD2 (5 bases). Germline CDR1 GTSNPN, CDR2 SVGIG (reference sequence). The CDR3 covers 15 residues. Trimming stripped 5 bases from V and 7 bases from J, with 24 bases between. This CDR3 is CAWAPGGWSTSEQYF. The CDR3, as DNA: TGTGCCTGGGCACCAGGCGGGTGGTCTACTTCAGAGCAGTACTTC.